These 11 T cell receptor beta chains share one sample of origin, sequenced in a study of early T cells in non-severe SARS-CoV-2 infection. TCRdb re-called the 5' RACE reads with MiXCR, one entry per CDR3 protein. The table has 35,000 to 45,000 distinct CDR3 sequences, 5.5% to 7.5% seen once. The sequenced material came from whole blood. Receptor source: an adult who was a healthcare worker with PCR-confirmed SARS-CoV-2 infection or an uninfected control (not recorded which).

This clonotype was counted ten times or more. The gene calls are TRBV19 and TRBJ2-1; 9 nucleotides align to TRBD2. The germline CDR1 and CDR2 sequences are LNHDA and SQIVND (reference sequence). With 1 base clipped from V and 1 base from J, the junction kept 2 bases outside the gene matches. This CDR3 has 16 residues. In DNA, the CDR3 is TGTGCCAGTAGTATAGGGACTAGCGATTCCTACAATGAGCAGTTCTTC. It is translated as CASSIGTSDSYNEQFF.

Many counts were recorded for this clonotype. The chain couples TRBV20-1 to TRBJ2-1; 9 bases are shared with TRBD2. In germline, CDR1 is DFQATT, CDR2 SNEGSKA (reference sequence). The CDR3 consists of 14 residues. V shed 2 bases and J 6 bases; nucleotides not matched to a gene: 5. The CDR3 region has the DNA TGCAGTGCTAGAAGTCTAGCGGGATTCAATGAGCAGTTCTTC. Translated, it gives CSARSLAGFNEQFF.

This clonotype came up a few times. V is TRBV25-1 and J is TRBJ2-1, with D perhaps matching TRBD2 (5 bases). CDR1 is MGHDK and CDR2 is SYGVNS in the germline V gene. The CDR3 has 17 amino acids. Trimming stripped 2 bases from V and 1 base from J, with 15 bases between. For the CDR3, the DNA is TGTGCCAGCAGTGAAAGCGGTACGGTTCATTCCTACAATGAGCAGTTCTTC. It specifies CASSESGTVHSYNEQFF.

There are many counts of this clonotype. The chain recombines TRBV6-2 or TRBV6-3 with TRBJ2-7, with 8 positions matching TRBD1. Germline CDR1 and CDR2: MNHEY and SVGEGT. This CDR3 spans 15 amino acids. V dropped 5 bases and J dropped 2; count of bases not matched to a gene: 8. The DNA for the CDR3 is TGTGCCAGCAGTACGACAGGGGATGGGGCCTACGAGCAGTACTTC. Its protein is CASSTTGDGAYEQYF.

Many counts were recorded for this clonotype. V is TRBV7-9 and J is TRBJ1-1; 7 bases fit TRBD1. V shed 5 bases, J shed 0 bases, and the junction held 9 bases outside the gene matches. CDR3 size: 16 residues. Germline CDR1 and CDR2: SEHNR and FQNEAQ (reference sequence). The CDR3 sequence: CASSRLGDRLNTEAFF. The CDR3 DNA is TGTGCCAGCAGCCGACTGGGGGACAGACTGAACACTGAAGCTTTCTTT.

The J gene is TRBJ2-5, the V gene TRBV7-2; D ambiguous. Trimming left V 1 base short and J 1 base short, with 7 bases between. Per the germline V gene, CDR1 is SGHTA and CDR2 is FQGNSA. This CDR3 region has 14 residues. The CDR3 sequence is CASSLGQTQETQYF. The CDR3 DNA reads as TGTGCCAGCAGCTTAGGGCAGACCCAAGAGACCCAGTACTTC.

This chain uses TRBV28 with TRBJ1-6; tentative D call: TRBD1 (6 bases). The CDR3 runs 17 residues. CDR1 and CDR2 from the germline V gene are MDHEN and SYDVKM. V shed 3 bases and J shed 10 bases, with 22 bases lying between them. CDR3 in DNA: TGTGCCAGCAGTTTTCCAAACAGGGTGAGGACTGTATCACCCCTCCACTTT. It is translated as CASSFPNRVRTVSPLHF.

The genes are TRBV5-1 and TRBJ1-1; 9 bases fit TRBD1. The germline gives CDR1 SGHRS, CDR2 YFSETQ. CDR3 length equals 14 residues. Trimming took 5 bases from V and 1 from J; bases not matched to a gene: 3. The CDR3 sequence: CASRQGAENTEAFF. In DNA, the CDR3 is TGCGCCAGCAGACAGGGGGCTGAGAACACTGAAGCTTTCTTT.

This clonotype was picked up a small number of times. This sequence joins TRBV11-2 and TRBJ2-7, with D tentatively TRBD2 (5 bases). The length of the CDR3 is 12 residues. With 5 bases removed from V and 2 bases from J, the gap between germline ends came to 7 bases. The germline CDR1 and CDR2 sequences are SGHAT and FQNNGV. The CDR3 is CASSIGAYEQYF. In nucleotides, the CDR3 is TGTGCCAGCAGCATCGGGGCCTACGAGCAGTACTTC.

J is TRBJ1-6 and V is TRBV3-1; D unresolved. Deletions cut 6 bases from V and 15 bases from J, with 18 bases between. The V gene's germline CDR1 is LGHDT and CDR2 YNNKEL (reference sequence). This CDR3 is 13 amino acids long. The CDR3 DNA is TGTGCCAGCAGTAAACCCCCGACATCCCACCTCCACTTT. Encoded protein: CASSKPPTSHLHF.

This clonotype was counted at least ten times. CDR3 nucleotides: TGTGCCAGCAGCGTATTTGCCGGGGGGGCCTACGAGCAGTACTTC. Translation: CASSVFAGGAYEQYF. The chain couples TRBV9 to TRBJ2-7, with 8 bases matching TRBD2. The length of the CDR3 is 15 residues. V dropped 1 base and J dropped 2; count of bases not matched to a gene: 5. The germline gives CDR1 SGDLS, CDR2 YYNGEE.